What follows describes a single TCR beta chain. The record originates from a study of blood T cell repertoires in COVID-19. Data came from immunoSEQ multiplex PCR; TCRdb stores just in-frame clones and leaves some out. The data show about 410,000 clones, approximately 91% seen once. The CDR3 sequence is 17 residues long. The source is a woman in her thirties or forties with COVID-19, enrolled during active disease. V is TRBV21-1 and J is TRBJ1-1; the table assigns TRBD1, which was not confirmed against the DNA. TRBV21-1 is a pseudogene segment. Material for sequencing was peripheral blood. The DNA for the CDR3 is TGTGCCAGCAGCATGCGACAGGGGTGGAGTAGGAAGACTGAAGCTTTCTTT. The encoded protein is CASSMRQGWSRKTEAFF.